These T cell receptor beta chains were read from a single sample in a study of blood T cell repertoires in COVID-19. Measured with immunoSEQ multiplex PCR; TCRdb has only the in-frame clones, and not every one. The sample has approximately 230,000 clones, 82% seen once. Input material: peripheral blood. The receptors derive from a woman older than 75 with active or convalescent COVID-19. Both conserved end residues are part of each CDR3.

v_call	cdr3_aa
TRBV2	CASSDRVPNQPQHF
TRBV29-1	CSVVQGRGEQYF
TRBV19	CASSIQGDGTEAFF
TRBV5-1	CASSLFSLNSEQFF
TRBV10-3	CAISRDRNYGYTF
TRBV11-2	CASSLGLDTEAFF
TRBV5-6	CASSLYTGGRYEQFF
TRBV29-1	CSVRVQGHLNTEAFF
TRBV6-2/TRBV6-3	CASTPLAGGSTDTQYF
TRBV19	CASSGQGRSPLHF
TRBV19	CASSIWNTGELFF
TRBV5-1	CASSLGTGPNTEAFF
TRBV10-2	CASSEQGMGNSPLHF
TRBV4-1	CASSQEATSSYEQYF
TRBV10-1	CASSEDRDTQYF
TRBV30	CAWSVSIQETQYF
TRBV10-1	CASRGDRTYSTDTQYF
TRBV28	CASRKSGGFNYGYTF
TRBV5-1	CASSSNDRGLNSGANVLTF
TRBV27	CASSLWAGPTGANVLTF
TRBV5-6	CASSLGRGGSGKLFF
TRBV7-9	CASSRPTDRVRTEAFF
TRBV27	CASSLSATGNEQYF
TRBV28	CASSDRDRVNTEAFF
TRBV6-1	CASSANRDRITDTQYF
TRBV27	CASSPTDRMNTEAFF
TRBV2	CASSPRTSGDTQYF
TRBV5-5	CASSPGQVSTNEKLFF
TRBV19	CASSIETDMWAETSTDTQYF
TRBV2	CASSLQGGQLNNEQFF
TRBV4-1	CASSQNLGTRLAYEQYF
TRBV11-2	CASSLKGQSSYEQYF
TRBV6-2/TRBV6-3	CASSALAGTVTQYF
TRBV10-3	CATRPGTGNTEAFF
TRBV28	CASSLGQDEGIQYF
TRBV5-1	CASSSGHGLNTEAFF
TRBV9	CASSPRQVVSGTQYF
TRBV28	CASSFLSGYEQYF
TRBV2	CASSRDRPDTQYF
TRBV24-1	CATSGPSPEASGKQFF
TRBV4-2	CASSQAADTQYF
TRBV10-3	CAISELDRGREQYF
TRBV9	CASPRGGYEQYF
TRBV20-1	CSASDGGVGTDTQYF
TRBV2	CASSSTGNEQFF
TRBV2	CASSPNGETQYF
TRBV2	CASTQGFFGELFF
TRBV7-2	CASSLGARSYTF
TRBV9	CASSVGLAASYEQYF
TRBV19	CASSIWRNYGYTF
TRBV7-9	CASSLAGGLGDEQFF
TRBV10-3	CAISDPTGQGYYGYTF
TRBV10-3	CAISENRANYGYTF
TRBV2	CASSELAGAVGELFF
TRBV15	CATSRASGGLETQYF
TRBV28	CASSLAGVNTQYF
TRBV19	CASTPLGSAGVGTEAFF
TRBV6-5	CASSSGTGSTDTQYF
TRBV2	CASSGDSALGYTF